This T cell receptor (beta chain) appears in the sequencing data of a study of T cell responses to AZD1222 COVID-19 vaccine. Findings and caveats of the study: The breadth and depth of Spike-specific TCRs increased once two AZD1222 doses had been given. At 160-218 and 743-854, vaccine-associated CD4 TCRs were dominant, and they spanned spike.

To note about this clone: Its antigen is still unknown.

The CDR3 has 12 amino acids. Looked up from germline, CDR1 is MDHEN and CDR2 is SYDVKM. The V end lost 8 bases, the J end lost 1 base, and 8 bases lay between the germline ends. The data were produced by immunoSEQ multiplex PCR, yet TCRdb's version contains in-frame clones alone and is incomplete. The sample yields 150,000 or so clones, 90% to 95% seen once. Here the sequenced sample was peripheral blood, taken on day 0 of MenACWY control vaccination. The source is an adult in good health. The chain combines TRBV28 with TRBJ1-2; possibly TRBD1 for D (5 bases). In DNA, the CDR3 is TGTGCCAGCCAGACAGATAACTATGGCTACACCTTC. Its protein is CASQTDNYGYTF.